Listed here is a single T cell receptor (beta chain). These data come from a study of cytotoxic CD8 clonotypes in ibrutinib-treated CLL. The CDR3 is 14 amino acids. Trimming stripped 2 bases from V and 2 bases from J, with 10 bases between. Per germline, CDR1 SGHKS and CDR2 YYEKEE (reference sequence). The repertoire was sequenced with immunoSEQ multiplex PCR; TCRdb's copy has only in-frame clones and lacks some. The data hold fewer than 400,000 clones, with 67% observed a single time. This chain links TRBV5-5 with TRBJ2-5; weak D call: TRBD2 (6 bases). The clonotype was recovered from a human donor with chronic lymphocytic leukemia. Here the sequenced sample was PBMCs, taken after 36 months of ibrutinib treatment. The CDR3 region is CASSLAGGQETQYF. In DNA, the CDR3 is TGTGCCAGCAGCTTAGCGGGCGGGCAAGAGACCCAGTACTTC.